Shown below are 28 T cell receptor beta chains from a single sample sequenced in a study of OX40 agonist ivuxolimab in advanced cancers. Only in-frame clones appear in the TCRdb table, and some are missing; sequencing was by immunoSEQ multiplex PCR. The sample holds 20,000 to 30,000 clones; more than 70% are singletons and the top ten take 22%. Sequenced here: CD4+ or CD8+ T cells sorted from blood, sampled in a trial of the OX40 agonist ivuxolimab. The receptor set was obtained from an adult with an advanced solid tumor such as melanoma, head and neck, liver or kidney cancer.

The chain couples TRBV19 to TRBJ1-1, with D hard to call. Deletions cut 7 bases from V and 0 bases from J, with 15 bases between. CDR3 size: 15 residues. Germline V gene lookup returns CDR1 LNHDA and CDR2 SQIVND (reference sequence). The DNA of the CDR3 is TGTGCCAGTAAAAGTCCATCCCTCATGAACACTGAAGCTTTCTTT. This gives the protein CASKSPSLMNTEAFF.

The gene calls are TRBV20-1 and TRBJ2-5; D is ambiguous. From germline, CDR1 is DFQATT and CDR2 SNEGSKA (reference sequence). This CDR3 has 10 residues. Trimming removed 6 bases at V and 6 bases at J, with 8 bases between. In DNA, the CDR3 is TGCAGTGCGCCGGGTCAGACCCAGTACTTC. Amino acids: CSAPGQTQYF.

The rearrangement uses TRBV7-9 and TRBJ1-1; D perhaps matches TRBD1 (5 bases). Trimming left V 3 bases short and J 0 bases short, with 14 bases between. CDR1 is SEHNR, CDR2 FQNEAQ, per germline (reference sequence). This CDR3 is 16 amino acids long. The CDR3 sequence is CASSFPVDSMNTEAFF. CDR3 nucleotides: TGTGCCAGCAGCTTCCCTGTTGACAGCATGAACACTGAAGCTTTCTTT.

The chain combines TRBV4-3 with TRBJ2-2, with no clear D. The CDR3 spans 12 residues. The germline V gene has CDR1 LGHNA and CDR2 YSLEER. The V gene lost 3 bases and the J gene lost 3 bases, with 2 bases spanning the gap. The CDR3, as DNA: TGCGCCAGCAGCCAGGACACCGGGGAGCTGTTTTTT. It is translated as CASSQDTGELFF.

The rearrangement uses TRBV7-8 and TRBJ2-7; perhaps TRBD2 as D (6 bases). Between the trimmed V and J ends, which lost 6 bases and 4 bases, there was a span of 13 bases. The CDR3 sequence is 13 residues long. Germline V gives CDR1 SGHVS, CDR2 FQNEAQ. The CDR3 DNA follows: TGTGCCAGCAGTGATACTAGCAGATACGAGCAGTACTTC. Translation: CASSDTSRYEQYF.

The J gene is TRBJ2-3, the V gene TRBV27, with 7 bases identical to TRBD1. The germline V gene encodes CDR1 MNHEY and CDR2 SMNVEV (reference sequence). V gave up 5 bases and J gave up 4 bases; unmatched junction bases: 3. The CDR3 runs to 13 residues. In DNA form, the CDR3 reads TGTGCCAGCAGTCACAGGGGTCCAGATACGCAGTATTTT. Its translation: CASSHRGPDTQYF.

This rearrangement joins TRBV7-9 to TRBJ1-2; 7 bases agree with TRBD1. Germline values: CDR1 SEHNR, CDR2 FQNEAQ (reference sequence). The CDR3 loop spans 13 amino acids. With 2 bases clipped from V and 5 bases from J, the junction kept 2 bases outside the gene matches. CDR3 in amino acids: CASSLPGGYGYTF. The DNA for the CDR3 is TGTGCCAGCAGCTTACCAGGGGGGTATGGCTACACCTTC. The entire variable domain, with the rest obtained from reference TRBV7-9 and TRBJ1-2, is as follows: DTGVSQNPRHKITKRGQNVTFRCDPISEHNRLYWYRQTLGQGPEFLTYFQNEAQLEKSRLLSDRFSAERPKGSFSTLEIQRTEQGDSAMYLCASSLPGGYGYTFGSGTRLTVV.

V is TRBV7-2 and J is TRBJ1-1; a possible D gene is TRBD1 (5 bases). Trimming shortened V by 5 bases and J by 4 bases, and 11 bases separated the two germline ends. CDR1 and CDR2 (germline): SGHTA, FQGNSA. The CDR3 consists of 13 residues. In nucleotides, the CDR3 is TGTGCCAGCAGCCGATACAGGAGCACTGAAGCTTTCTTT. Its protein product is CASSRYRSTEAFF.

V usage is TRBV7-9 and J usage is TRBJ1-1; D unresolved. This CDR3 has 15 amino acids. Germline CDR1 SEHNR, CDR2 FQNEAQ (reference sequence). Trimming took off 1 base at V and 3 bases at J, with 12 bases between the two ends. CDR3: CASSLGLFEDTEAFF. The CDR3 nucleotides are TGTGCCAGCAGCTTAGGACTTTTCGAGGACACTGAAGCTTTCTTT.

The CDR3 sequence is CASSYSSRTTYEQYF. CDR3 in DNA: TGTGCCAGCAGTTACTCGAGTCGGACAACCTACGAGCAGTACTTC. The chain joins TRBV6-5 to TRBJ2-7; a possible D gene is TRBD1 (5 bases). Germline values: CDR1 MNHEY, CDR2 SVGAGI. This CDR3 spans 15 amino acids. V lost 0 bases to trimming and J lost 2 bases, with 11 bases between them.

This clone came up a few times. This rearrangement joins TRBV6-1 to TRBJ2-7; a weak D match, TRBD2 (6 bases). Germline CDR1 MNHNS, CDR2 SASEGT. The CDR3 spans 15 residues. Trimming cost V 1 base and J 1 base, with 11 bases left between them. The DNA for the CDR3 is TGTGCCAGCAGTGAAGAGGAGGGGCAGTCCTACGAGCAGTACTTC. It translates to CASSEEEGQSYEQYF.

The chain combines TRBV2 with TRBJ2-3, with no clear D. This CDR3 is built from 15 residues. Deletions cut 3 bases from V and 0 bases from J, with 10 bases between. Looked up from germline, CDR1 is SNHLY and CDR2 is FYNNEI. Here the CDR3 DNA reads TGTGCCAGCAGTGACGGGCGGAGTAGCACAGATACGCAGTATTTT. Translation gives CASSDGRSSTDTQYF.

This chain links TRBV19 with TRBJ2-7; possibly TRBD1 or TRBD2 for D (6 bases each). Germline V gene data show CDR1 as LNHDA and CDR2 as SQIVND (reference sequence). The germline V and J ends were trimmed by 5 bases and 4 bases, with 15 bases remaining between them. The CDR3 spans 14 residues. CDR3 protein: CASSVRDTNYEQYF. The CDR3 nucleotides read TGTGCCAGTAGTGTGCGGGACACTAATTACGAGCAGTACTTC.

The chain joins TRBV27 to TRBJ2-7, with TRBD2 matching over 10 bases. This CDR3 has 15 amino acids. With V trimmed by 5 bases and J by 2 bases, 6 bases remained unmatched. Germline CDR1 and CDR2: MNHEY and SMNVEV (reference sequence). In nucleotides, the CDR3 is TGTGCCAGCAGTCCAAGTCTAGCGGGGGCCTACGAGCAGTACTTC. It translates to CASSPSLAGAYEQYF.

V is TRBV4-1 and J is TRBJ2-2, with 10 bases identical to TRBD2. The CDR3 length is 18 residues. In germline, CDR1 is MGHRA, CDR2 YSYEKL. Unmatched junction bases numbered 6, after V lost 0 bases and J lost 2 bases. The DNA of the CDR3 is TGCGCCAGCAGCCAAGACCCTAGCGGGGGCCTCAACACCGGGGAGCTGTTTTTT. This codes for CASSQDPSGGLNTGELFF.

In its sample, this clone was seen once. The V and J genes are TRBV2 and TRBJ2-7; D not resolved. The germline V gene has CDR1 SNHLY and CDR2 FYNNEI. The CDR3 has 13 amino acids. Trimming left V 6 bases short and J 2 bases short, with 11 bases between. In nucleotides, the CDR3 is TGTGCCAGCAGAGTGCTAGAGACCTACGAGCAGTACTTC. This encodes CASRVLETYEQYF.

This sequence joins TRBV4-1 and TRBJ2-5; the D is unclear. Trimming cost V 0 bases and J 5 bases, with 10 bases left between them. This CDR3 comprises 14 residues. Per germline, CDR1 MGHRA and CDR2 YSYEKL. CDR3 DNA: TGCGCCAGCAGCCAAGAATTGCCTTGGGAGACCCAGTACTTC. Protein product: CASSQELPWETQYF.

The V gene is TRBV5-4, the J gene TRBJ2-1; D is unresolved. Between the trimmed V and J ends, which lost 1 base and 6 bases, there was a span of 2 bases. Germline CDR1 and CDR2: SGHNT and YYREEE (reference sequence). The CDR3 has 11 amino acids. The CDR3 is CASSLTNEQFF. The DNA of the CDR3 is TGTGCCAGCAGCTTGACCAATGAGCAGTTCTTC.

V gene TRBV6-5 combines with J gene TRBJ2-6; D remains ambiguous. Trimming removed 7 bases at V and 7 bases at J, with 5 bases between. The CDR3 is made up of 11 amino acids. Germline V gives CDR1 MNHEY, CDR2 SVGAGI. The CDR3 nucleotides read TGTGCCAGCACGGGTGCCAACGTCCTGACTTTC. Protein: CASTGANVLTF.

The V call is TRBV5-1, the J call TRBJ1-5; 7 bases are shared with TRBD1. Germline V gene data show CDR1 as SGHRS and CDR2 as YFSETQ. This CDR3 comprises 15 residues. The ends lost 4 bases at V and 3 bases at J; junction bases unmatched: 7. CDR3 nucleotides: TGCGCCAGCAGCCCTGGGCAGGGGGACAATCAGCCCCAGCATTTT. Translation: CASSPGQGDNQPQHF.

The gene calls are TRBV30 and TRBJ1-1, with 8 bases aligning to TRBD1. V was pared by 0 bases and J by 1 base, with 1 base of the junction left unmatched. Germline V gives CDR1 GTSNPN, CDR2 SVGIG (reference sequence). The CDR3 length is 14 residues. CDR3 sequence: CAWSVGQGNTEAFF. As DNA, the CDR3 is TGTGCCTGGAGTGTCGGACAGGGGAACACTGAAGCTTTCTTT.

This chain connects TRBV7-3 to TRBJ2-1, with D unclear. The CDR3 consists of 15 residues. The germline V and J ends were trimmed by 3 bases and 0 bases, with 9 bases remaining between them. Germline assignment: CDR1 SGHTA and CDR2 FQGTGA. The CDR3 nucleotides are TGTGCCAGCAGCTTTCACAGTAGCTCCTACAATGAGCAGTTCTTC. Encoded protein: CASSFHSSSYNEQFF.

V and J are TRBV29-1 and TRBJ2-2, with D uncertain. In germline, CDR1 is SQVTM, CDR2 ANQGSEA. The V and J ends lost 4 bases and 0 bases respectively, with 9 bases between them. The CDR3 covers 14 residues. The CDR3 DNA follows: TGCAGCGTTGTAGCAGGAACGAACACCGGGGAGCTGTTTTTT. It codes for CSVVAGTNTGELFF.

This chain links TRBV7-6 with TRBJ1-2; 9 bases match TRBD1. Germline values: CDR1 SGHVS, CDR2 FNYEAQ. J was trimmed by 6 bases and V by 2 bases; bases with no gene match: 28. The CDR3 is made up of 22 amino acids. This CDR3 is CASSLSPLNSGQGYLGPHGYTF. CDR3 sequence (DNA): TGTGCCAGCAGCTTAAGTCCCCTCAACTCGGGACAGGGTTATCTTGGGCCCCATGGCTACACCTTC.

In this sample, this clone turned up once. This chain joins TRBV29-1 and TRBJ1-1; the D is unclear. Germline V gene sequence: CDR1 SQVTM, CDR2 ANQGSEA. The V gene lost 5 bases and the J gene lost 2 bases, with 9 bases spanning the gap. The CDR3 sequence is 12 residues long. CDR3 nucleotide sequence: TGCAGCGTTATATCCCTAAACACTGAAGCTTTCTTT. This sequence encodes CSVISLNTEAFF.

CDR3 loop: CASSSDSQGDGETQYF. The CDR3 DNA is TGTGCCAGCAGTTCTGATTCCCAGGGAGATGGGGAGACCCAGTACTTC. V and J are TRBV6-5 and TRBJ2-5, with D perhaps being TRBD1 or TRBD2 (5 bases each). There are 16 residues in the CDR3. Trimming pared 4 bases from V and 5 bases from J, leaving 20 bases between. Germline values: CDR1 MNHEY, CDR2 SVGAGI.

The chain couples TRBV29-1 to TRBJ1-1, with D perhaps matching TRBD1 (5 bases). Germline V gives CDR1 SQVTM, CDR2 ANQGSEA. Trimming took 4 bases from V and 5 from J, leaving 17 bases between them. This CDR3 contains 14 residues. CDR3 in DNA: TGCAGCGTTGTCGCCGGGGGTTGGAAGACTGAAGCTTTCTTT. It is translated as CSVVAGGWKTEAFF.

The chain joins TRBV5-8 to TRBJ2-7, with a possible D match to TRBD2 (7 bases). This CDR3 comprises 16 residues. The germline CDR1 and CDR2 sequences are SGHTS and YDEGEE. V was clipped by 0 bases and J by 3 bases, with 16 bases between them. CDR3 loop: CASSLELGGGNYEQYF. DNA for the CDR3: TGTGCCAGCAGCTTGGAGTTAGGCGGGGGCAACTACGAGCAGTACTTC.